What follows is one T cell receptor (beta chain) and its context. Its antigen is undetermined. Extracted RNA was reverse transcribed into cDNA, the sequencing template. The data were produced by immunoSEQ multiplex PCR, yet TCRdb's version contains in-frame clones alone and is incomplete. The sample lists about 120,000 clones, 50% to 75% occurring once. The entry originates in a study of CD8+ T cells in alopecia areata. Points from the study as a whole: More clonal than normal scalp was lesional scalp, particularly alopecia totalis/universalis. Tofacitinib did not eliminate many expanded lesional clones from scalp or blood. Treatment with tofacitinib significantly lowered scalp clonality and reduced expanded CD8+ clones among the top 100.

The V gene's germline CDR1 is MNHEY and CDR2 SMNVEV (reference sequence). The CDR3 covers 13 residues. With 5 bases clipped from V and 5 bases from J, the junction kept 3 bases outside the gene matches. Stated treatment: oral pan-JAK inhibitor, 5-10 mg twice daily. This chain links TRBV27 with TRBJ1-2; TRBD1 matches at 9 bases. Sequenced here: CD8+ T cells sorted from blood, sampled at week 4, from a patient treated with tofacitinib. The TCR sequence derives from a human donor with alopecia areata. CDR3 sequence (DNA): TGTGCCAGCAGTCCGACAGGGGGGTATGGCTACACCTTC. Protein product: CASSPTGGYGYTF.